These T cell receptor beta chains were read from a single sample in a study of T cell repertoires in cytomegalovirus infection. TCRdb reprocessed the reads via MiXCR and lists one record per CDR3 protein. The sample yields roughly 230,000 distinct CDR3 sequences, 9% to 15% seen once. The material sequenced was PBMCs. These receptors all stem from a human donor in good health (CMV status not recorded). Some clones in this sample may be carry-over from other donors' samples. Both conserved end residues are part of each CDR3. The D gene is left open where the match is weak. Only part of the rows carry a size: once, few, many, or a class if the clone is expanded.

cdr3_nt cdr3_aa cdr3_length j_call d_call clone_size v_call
TGTGCCAGCAGCTCGGACAGTTACCAAGAGACCCAGTACTTC CASSSDSYQETQYF 14 TRBJ2-5 - many TRBV7-9
TGCAGCATCGAGTACCAGGGGGATACGCAGTATTTT CSIEYQGDTQYF 12 TRBJ2-3 - few TRBV29-1
TGCGCCAGCAGCCCCGGCGGCAGGCCATTACGAGAGACCCAGTACTTC CASSPGGRPLRETQYF 16 TRBJ2-5 - many TRBV4-3
TGTGCCAGCAGTTCTATGAGGGACGAGCAGTACTTC CASSSMRDEQYF 12 TRBJ2-7 - few TRBV28
TGTGCCAGCAGTTTTACTCCGGGACAGGGTCTCGATTTCTTT CASSFTPGQGLDFF 14 TRBJ1-1 TRBD1 few TRBV12-3/TRBV12-4
TGTGCCAGCAGCCAAAGGACCCACACGAACACTGAAGCTTTCTTT CASSQRTHTNTEAFF 15 TRBJ1-1 - - TRBV4-2
TGTGCCAGCAGTCCTTCTGGGGACATTCAGTACTTC CASSPSGDIQYF 12 TRBJ2-4 - few TRBV6-1
TGTGCCAGCAGCTTAGACGGCCTCACCCGCTATGGCTACACCTTC CASSLDGLTRYGYTF 15 TRBJ1-2 - many TRBV7-9
TGTGCCAGCAGTACTCCCTCCGCGCAGTACTTC CASSTPSAQYF 11 TRBJ2-7 - - TRBV28
TGTGCCAGCAGACCCGACAGGGGGAACACTGAAGCTTTCTTT CASRPDRGNTEAFF 14 TRBJ1-1 TRBD1 many TRBV7-2
TGCAGTGCTAGAGATCCAGGTTATAGCAATCAGCCCCAGCATTTT CSARDPGYSNQPQHF 15 TRBJ1-5 - - TRBV20-1
TGTGCCAGCAGTTACAGGCCTAGCACCTCCTACGAGCAGTACTTC CASSYRPSTSYEQYF 15 TRBJ2-7 - - TRBV6-2/TRBV6-3
TGTGCCAGCAGCTTCACCGAGAACACTGAAGCTTTCTTT CASSFTENTEAFF 13 TRBJ1-1 - many TRBV7-2
TGTGCCAGCAGTCCCTTACTAGCGGGGGGGTACAATGAGCAGTTCTTC CASSPLLAGGYNEQFF 16 TRBJ2-1 TRBD2 few TRBV27
TGTGCCAGCAGAGAGGTAGCGCAAGATACGCAGTATTTT CASREVAQDTQYF 13 TRBJ2-3 - many TRBV28
TGTGCCAGTACCTTCGGGTGGCAGTCGAACACTGAAGCTTTCTTT CASTFGWQSNTEAFF 15 TRBJ1-1 - many TRBV19
TGTGCCTGGAGTGCGAACAGCCAAGAGACCCAGTACTTC CAWSANSQETQYF 13 TRBJ2-5 - few TRBV30
TGTGCCAGCAGCCCGAGCGGGGGAGCGTCTTTTCTCCACTTT CASSPSGGASFLHF 14 TRBJ1-6 - many TRBV7-2
TGCGCCAGCAGCTTGGGACTAGCGGGAGGTACCTACGAGCAGTACTTC CASSLGLAGGTYEQYF 16 TRBJ2-7 TRBD2 - TRBV5-1
TGTGCCAGCAGCTTAGAAATGGATAGTGAAGCTTTCTTT CASSLEMDSEAFF 13 TRBJ1-1 - many TRBV7-2
TGTGCCAGCAGCCCGGAGACTAATGAGCAGTTCTTC CASSPETNEQFF 12 TRBJ2-1 - many TRBV7-2
TGTGCCAGCAGCCCCCTCTTCGGGGAGCTGTTTTTT CASSPLFGELFF 12 TRBJ2-2 - - TRBV5-4
TGTGCCAGCAGCTTACTACCAACATGGGTGGATACGCAGTATTTT CASSLLPTWVDTQYF 15 TRBJ2-3 - many TRBV7-3
TGTGCCAGCAGCTTAGCGACAGGGAGGGACTATGGCTACACCTTC CASSLATGRDYGYTF 15 TRBJ1-2 TRBD1 - TRBV7-9
TGTGCCAGCAGCGCTGGGGGTTACGAGCAGTACTTC CASSAGGYEQYF 12 TRBJ2-7 - many TRBV7-9
TGCAGCGTTGAAGTTCAGGGGGATACGCAGTATTTT CSVEVQGDTQYF 12 TRBJ2-3 - few TRBV29-1
TGTGCCAGCAGCCAGGGGCCGCAAGCTTTCTTT CASSQGPQAFF 11 TRBJ1-1 - many TRBV25-1
TGTGCCAGCAGTTACAAGGTCCGGAGCACTGAAGCTTTCTTT CASSYKVRSTEAFF 14 TRBJ1-1 - few TRBV6-2/TRBV6-3
TGTGCCAGCAGCTTAGCGGGAGGAAAGAACGAGCAGTACTTC CASSLAGGKNEQYF 14 TRBJ2-7 - few TRBV7-2
TGCAGCGTTGCCCCAGGGGGGCTCGACACTGAAGCTTTCTTT CSVAPGGLDTEAFF 14 TRBJ1-1 TRBD1 many TRBV29-1
TGTGCCAGCAGTTTAGAAAGCCTCGGTCAGCCCCAGCATTTT CASSLESLGQPQHF 14 TRBJ1-5 - - TRBV12-3/TRBV12-4
TGTGCCAGCAGCCCAGCCTCTGGGGCCAACGTCCTGACTTTC CASSPASGANVLTF 14 TRBJ2-6 - many TRBV7-2
TGTGCCAGCAGCTTAGAATATTGGCCCAATGAGCAGTTCTTC CASSLEYWPNEQFF 14 TRBJ2-1 - many TRBV7-8